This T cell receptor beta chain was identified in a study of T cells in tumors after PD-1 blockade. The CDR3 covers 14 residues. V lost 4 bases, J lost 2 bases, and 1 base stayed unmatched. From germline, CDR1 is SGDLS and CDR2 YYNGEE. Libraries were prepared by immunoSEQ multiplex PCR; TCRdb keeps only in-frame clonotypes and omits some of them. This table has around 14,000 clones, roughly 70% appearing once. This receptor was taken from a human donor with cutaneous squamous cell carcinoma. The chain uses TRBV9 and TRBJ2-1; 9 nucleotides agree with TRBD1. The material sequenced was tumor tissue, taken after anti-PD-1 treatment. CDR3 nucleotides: TGTGCCAGCAGCAGACAGGGGGCCTACAATGAGCAGTTCTTC. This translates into CASSRQGAYNEQFF.